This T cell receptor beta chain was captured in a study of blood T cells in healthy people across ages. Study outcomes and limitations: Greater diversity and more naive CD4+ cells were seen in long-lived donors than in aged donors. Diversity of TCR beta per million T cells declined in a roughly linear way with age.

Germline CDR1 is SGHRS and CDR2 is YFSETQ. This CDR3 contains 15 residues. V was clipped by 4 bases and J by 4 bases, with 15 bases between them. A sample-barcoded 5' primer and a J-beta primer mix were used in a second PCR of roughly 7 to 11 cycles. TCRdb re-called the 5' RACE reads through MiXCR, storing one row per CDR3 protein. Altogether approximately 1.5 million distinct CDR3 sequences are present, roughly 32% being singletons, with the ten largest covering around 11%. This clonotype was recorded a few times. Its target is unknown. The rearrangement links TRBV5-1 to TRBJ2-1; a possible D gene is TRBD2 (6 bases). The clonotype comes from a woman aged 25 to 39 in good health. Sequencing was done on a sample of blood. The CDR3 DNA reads TGCGCCAGCAGCACGACTCCGGGGGTATACAATGAGCAGTTCTTC. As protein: CASSTTPGVYNEQFF.